These T cell receptor beta chains were read from a single sample in a study of blood T cell repertoires in COVID-19. The method was immunoSEQ multiplex PCR; TCRdb's version includes in-frame clones alone and lacks a portion of them. The sample shows some 70,000 clones, 90% of them seen only once. The specimen sequenced was peripheral blood. Every receptor here comes from a man in his fifties with COVID-19, enrolled during active disease. The CDR3 runs from the conserved cysteine through the conserved F or W. The D gene is left open where the match is weak. Part of the rows lack a size; the others show once, few, many or a class for expanded clones.

v_call	clone_size	d_call	j_call	cdr3_aa	cdr3_nt
TRBV20-1	.	.	TRBJ2-7	CSASHEGYEQYF	TGCAGTGCTAGTCATGAGGGTTACGAGCAGTACTTC
TRBV2	.	.	TRBJ1-4	CASGRGEKLFF	TGTGCCAGCGGGCGGGGTGAAAAACTGTTTTTT
TRBV20-1	.	.	TRBJ1-1	CSAARTEAFF	TGCAGTGCTGCGAGGACTGAAGCTTTCTTT
TRBV9	few	.	TRBJ2-2	CASSPVGSFLNTGELFF	TGTGCCAGCAGCCCCGTCGGGTCGTTCCTAAACACCGGGGAGCTGTTTTTT
TRBV2	.	.	TRBJ1-1	CASSEPRGNTEAFF	TGTGCCAGCAGTGAACCCCGGGGGAACACTGAAGCTTTCTTT
TRBV19	.	.	TRBJ1-5	CAIQGLGQPQHF	TGTGCCATTCAGGGGCTAGGGCAGCCCCAGCATTTT
TRBV9	.	.	TRBJ2-3	CASSVGAGVTDTQYF	TGTGCCAGCAGCGTGGGGGCGGGAGTCACAGATACGCAGTATTTT
TRBV7-6	.	TRBD2	TRBJ2-2	CASSHGTSGYTGELFF	TGTGCCAGCAGCCACGGGACTAGCGGATACACCGGGGAGCTGTTTTTT
TRBV5-6	.	.	TRBJ2-3	CASSLGGHLDTDTQYF	TGTGCCAGCAGCTTGGGGGGACACCTTGACACAGATACGCAGTATTTT
TRBV6-5	.	TRBD2	TRBJ2-7	CASTLSGRASEQYF	TGTGCCAGCACACTCAGCGGGAGGGCCTCCGAGCAGTACTTC
TRBV5-1	.	.	TRBJ2-2	CASSWGLSTGELFF	TGCGCCAGCAGCTGGGGACTCAGCACCGGGGAGCTGTTTTTT
TRBV7-2	.	.	TRBJ1-1	CASSLEGWGVNTEAFF	TGTGCCAGCAGCTTAGAAGGGTGGGGAGTGAACACTGAAGCTTTCTTT
TRBV7-2	.	TRBD1	TRBJ1-5	CASSLVGQGGRPQHF	TGTGCCAGCAGCTTAGTTGGGCAGGGGGGTCGGCCCCAGCATTTT
TRBV7-9	.	TRBD2	TRBJ2-1	CASSDRPSGRFDEQFF	TGTGCCAGCAGCGATAGGCCTAGCGGGAGATTCGATGAGCAGTTCTTC
TRBV6-6	.	TRBD1	TRBJ1-5	CASSPLQGASNQPQHF	TGTGCCAGCAGCCCTCTCCAGGGGGCGAGCAATCAGCCCCAGCATTTT
TRBV7-9	.	TRBD2	TRBJ2-3	CASSLGTSGRGTDTQYF	TGTGCCAGCAGCTTAGGGACTAGCGGGAGAGGCACAGATACGCAGTATTTT
TRBV11-2	.	.	TRBJ2-5	CASSRRLVGETQYF	TGTGCCAGCAGCCGAAGACTAGTAGGCGAGACCCAGTACTTC
TRBV6-1	.	TRBD2	TRBJ2-5	CASSDRGRAQGQETQYF	TGTGCCAGCAGTGATCGGGGGAGGGCCCAAGGCCAAGAGACCCAGTACTTC
TRBV11-2	once	.	TRBJ2-1	CASSLGMGANEQFF	TGTGCCAGCAGCTTAGGAATGGGAGCCAATGAGCAGTTCTTC
TRBV29-1	.	.	TRBJ2-3	CSVDRDSTDTQYF	TGCAGCGTTGACAGGGATAGCACAGATACGCAGTATTTT
TRBV19	.	.	TRBJ2-7	CASSAAVGGNEQYF	TGTGCCAGTAGCGCCGCGGTGGGCGGGAACGAGCAGTACTTC
TRBV27	.	.	TRBJ1-6	CASSLRPYNSPLHF	TGTGCCAGCAGTCTACGCCCCTATAATTCACCCCTCCACTTT
TRBV19	.	TRBD2	TRBJ2-7	CASSGSSGRLTEQYF	TGTGCCAGTAGTGGTTCTAGCGGGAGGCTCACCGAGCAGTACTTC
TRBV29-1	.	TRBD1	TRBJ1-2	CSVGDRGGRNYGYTF	TGCAGCGTTGGGGACAGGGGGGGCCGAAACTATGGCTACACCTTC
TRBV20-1	.	.	TRBJ2-7	CSARNLGVGSF	TGCAGTGCTAGAAACCTCGGAGTCGGGAGCTTC
TRBV28	.	TRBD2	TRBJ2-7	CASSPVTSNEQYF	TGTGCCAGCAGTCCCGTGACTAGCAACGAGCAGTACTTC